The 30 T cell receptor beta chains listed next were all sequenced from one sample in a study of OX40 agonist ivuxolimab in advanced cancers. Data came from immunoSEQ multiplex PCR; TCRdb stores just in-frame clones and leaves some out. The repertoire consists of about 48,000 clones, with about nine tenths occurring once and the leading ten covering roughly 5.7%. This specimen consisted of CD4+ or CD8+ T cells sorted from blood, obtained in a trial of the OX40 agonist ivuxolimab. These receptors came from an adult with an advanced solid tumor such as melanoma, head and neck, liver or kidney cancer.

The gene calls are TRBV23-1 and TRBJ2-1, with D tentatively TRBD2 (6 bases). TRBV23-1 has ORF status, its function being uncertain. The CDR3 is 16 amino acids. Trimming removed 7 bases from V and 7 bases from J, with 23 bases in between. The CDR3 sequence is CASIYEEGIVLNEQFF. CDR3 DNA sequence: TGCGCCAGCATATATGAGGAGGGGATAGTGTTGAATGAGCAGTTCTTC.

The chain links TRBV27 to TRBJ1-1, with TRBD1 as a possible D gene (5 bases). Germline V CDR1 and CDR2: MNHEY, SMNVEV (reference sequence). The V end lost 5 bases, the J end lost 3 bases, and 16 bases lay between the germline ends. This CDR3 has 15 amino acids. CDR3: CASSHQGPLDTEAFF. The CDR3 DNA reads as TGTGCCAGCAGTCACCAGGGACCGTTAGACACTGAAGCTTTCTTT.

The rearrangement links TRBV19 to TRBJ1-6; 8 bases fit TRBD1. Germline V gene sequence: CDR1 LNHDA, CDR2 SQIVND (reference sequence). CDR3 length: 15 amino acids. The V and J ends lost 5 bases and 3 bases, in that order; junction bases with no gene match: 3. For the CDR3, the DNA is TGTGCCAGTAGTTGGACAGGGAACTATAATTCACCCCTCCACTTT. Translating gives CASSWTGNYNSPLHF. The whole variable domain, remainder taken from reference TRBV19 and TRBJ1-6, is DGGITQSPKYLFRKEGQNVTLSCEQNLNHDAMYWYRQDPGQGLRLIYYSQIVNDFQKGDIAEGYSVSREKKESFPLTVTSAQKNPTAFYLCASSWTGNYNSPLHFGNGTRLTVT.

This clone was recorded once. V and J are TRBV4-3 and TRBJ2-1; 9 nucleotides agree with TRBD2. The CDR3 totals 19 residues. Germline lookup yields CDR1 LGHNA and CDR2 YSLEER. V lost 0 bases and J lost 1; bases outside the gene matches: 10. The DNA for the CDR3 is TGCGCCAGCAGCCAAGATTTGAGTAGCGGGAGAGGATCCTACAATGAGCAGTTCTTC. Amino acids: CASSQDLSSGRGSYNEQFF.

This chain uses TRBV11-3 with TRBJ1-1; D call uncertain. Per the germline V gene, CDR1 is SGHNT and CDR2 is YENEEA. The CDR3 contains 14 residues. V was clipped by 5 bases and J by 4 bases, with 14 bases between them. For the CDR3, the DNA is TGTGCCAGCAGCCCAAAGATCGCGAGCACTGAAGCTTTCTTT. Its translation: CASSPKIASTEAFF.

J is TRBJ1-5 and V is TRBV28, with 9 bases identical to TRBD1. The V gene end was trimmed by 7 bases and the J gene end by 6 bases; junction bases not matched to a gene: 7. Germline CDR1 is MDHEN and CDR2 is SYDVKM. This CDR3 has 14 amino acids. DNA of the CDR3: TGTGCCAGCACCCCGGGACAGGGTCTTCAGCCCCAGCATTTT. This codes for CASTPGQGLQPQHF. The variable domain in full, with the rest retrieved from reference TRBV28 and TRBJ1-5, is DVKVTQSSRYLVKRTGEKVFLECVQDMDHENMFWYRQDPGLGLRLIYFSYDVKMKEKGDIPEGYSVSREKKERFSLILESASTNQTSMYLCASTPGQGLQPQHFGDGTRLSIL.

CDR3 nucleotides: TGTGCCAGCAGTTATGGGACTTGGGCTGAAGCTTTCTTT. It yields the protein CASSYGTWAEAFF. The chain carries TRBV6-5 and TRBJ1-1, with D perhaps TRBD1 (5 bases). Between the trimmed V and J ends, which lost 3 bases and 6 bases, there was a span of 11 bases. There are 13 residues in the CDR3. Germline V gene data show CDR1 as MNHEY and CDR2 as SVGAGI.

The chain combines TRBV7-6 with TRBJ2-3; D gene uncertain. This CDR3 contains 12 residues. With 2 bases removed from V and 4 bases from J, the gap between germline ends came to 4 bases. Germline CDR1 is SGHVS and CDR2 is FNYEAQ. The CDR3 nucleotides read TGTGCCAGCAGCTTAAAGGCAGATACGCAGTATTTT. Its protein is CASSLKADTQYF.

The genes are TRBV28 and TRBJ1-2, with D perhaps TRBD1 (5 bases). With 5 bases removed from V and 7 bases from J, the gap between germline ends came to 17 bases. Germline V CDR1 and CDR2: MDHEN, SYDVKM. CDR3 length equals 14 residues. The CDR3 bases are TGTGCCAGCAGTCTCTTGACGGTTGGGGCTGGCTACACCTTC. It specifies CASSLLTVGAGYTF.

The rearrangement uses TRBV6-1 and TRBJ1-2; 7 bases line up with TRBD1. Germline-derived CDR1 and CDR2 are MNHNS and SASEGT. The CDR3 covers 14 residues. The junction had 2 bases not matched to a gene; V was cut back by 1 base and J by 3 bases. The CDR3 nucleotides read TGTGCCAGCAGTGAAGAAGGGACAGACTATGGCTACACCTTC. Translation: CASSEEGTDYGYTF.

CDR3 DNA: TGTGCCAGCAAGCTCGGCATGAACACTGAAGCTTTCTTT. Amino acid sequence: CASKLGMNTEAFF. The chain couples TRBV6-5 to TRBJ1-1; D ambiguous. This CDR3 comprises 13 residues. From germline, CDR1 is MNHEY and CDR2 SVGAGI. With 7 bases removed from V and 0 bases from J, the gap between germline ends came to 9 bases.

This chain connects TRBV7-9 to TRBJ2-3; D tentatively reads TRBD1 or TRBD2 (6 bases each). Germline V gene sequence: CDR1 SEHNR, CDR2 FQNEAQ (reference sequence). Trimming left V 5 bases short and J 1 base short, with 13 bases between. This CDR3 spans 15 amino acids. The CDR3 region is CASSPLRGGTDTQYF. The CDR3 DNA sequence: TGTGCCAGCAGCCCCCTGAGGGGGGGCACAGATACGCAGTATTTT.

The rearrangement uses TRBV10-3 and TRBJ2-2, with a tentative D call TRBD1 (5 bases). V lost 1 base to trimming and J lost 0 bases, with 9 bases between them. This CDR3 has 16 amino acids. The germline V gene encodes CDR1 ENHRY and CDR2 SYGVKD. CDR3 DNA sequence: TGTGCCATCAGTGAGTACGGACATGCGAACACCGGGGAGCTGTTTTTT. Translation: CAISEYGHANTGELFF.

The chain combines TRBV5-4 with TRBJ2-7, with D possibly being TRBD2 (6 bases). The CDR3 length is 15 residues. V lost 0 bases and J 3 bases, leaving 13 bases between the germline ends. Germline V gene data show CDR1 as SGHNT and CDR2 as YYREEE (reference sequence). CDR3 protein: CASSLGSSVFYEQYF. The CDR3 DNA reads TGTGCCAGCAGCTTGGGGTCTAGCGTTTTCTACGAGCAGTACTTC.

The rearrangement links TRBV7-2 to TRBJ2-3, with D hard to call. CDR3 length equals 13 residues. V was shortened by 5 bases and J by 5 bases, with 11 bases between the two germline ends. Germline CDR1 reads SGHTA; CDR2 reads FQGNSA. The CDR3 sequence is CASSPGFGDTQYF. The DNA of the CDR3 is TGTGCCAGCAGCCCGGGTTTTGGAGATACGCAGTATTTT.

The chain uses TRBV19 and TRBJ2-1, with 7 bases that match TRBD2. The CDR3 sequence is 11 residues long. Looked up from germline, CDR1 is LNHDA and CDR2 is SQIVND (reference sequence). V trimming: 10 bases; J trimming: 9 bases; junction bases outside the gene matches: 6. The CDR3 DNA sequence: TGTGCCACCGGGGGGATAGGTGAGCAGTTCTTC. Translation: CATGGIGEQFF.

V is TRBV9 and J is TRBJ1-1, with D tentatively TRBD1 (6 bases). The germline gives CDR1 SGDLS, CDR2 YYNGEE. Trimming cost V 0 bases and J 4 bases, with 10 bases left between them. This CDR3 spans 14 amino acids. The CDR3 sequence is CASSVGEGGTEAFF. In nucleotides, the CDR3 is TGTGCCAGCAGCGTAGGAGAGGGGGGCACTGAAGCTTTCTTT.

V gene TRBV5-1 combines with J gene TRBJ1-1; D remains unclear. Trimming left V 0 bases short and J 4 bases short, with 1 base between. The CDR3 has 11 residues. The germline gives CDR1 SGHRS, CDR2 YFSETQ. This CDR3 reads CASSLGTEAFF. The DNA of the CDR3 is TGCGCCAGCAGCTTGGGCACTGAAGCTTTCTTT.

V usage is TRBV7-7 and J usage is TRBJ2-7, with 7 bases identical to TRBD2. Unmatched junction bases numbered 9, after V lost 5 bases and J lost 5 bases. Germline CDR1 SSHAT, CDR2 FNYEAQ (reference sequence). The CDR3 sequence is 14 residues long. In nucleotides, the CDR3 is TGTGCCAGCAGCCCCATCGGGAGGAGTGACGAGCAGTACTTC. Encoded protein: CASSPIGRSDEQYF.

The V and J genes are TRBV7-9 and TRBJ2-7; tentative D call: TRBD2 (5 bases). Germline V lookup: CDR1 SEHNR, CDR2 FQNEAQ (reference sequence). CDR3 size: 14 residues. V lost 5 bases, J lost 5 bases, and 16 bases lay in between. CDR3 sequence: CASSTRAGVDEQYF. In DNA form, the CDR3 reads TGTGCCAGCAGCACGAGGGCTGGGGTGGACGAGCAGTACTTC. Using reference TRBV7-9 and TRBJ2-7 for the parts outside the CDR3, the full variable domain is DTGVSQNPRHKITKRGQNVTFRCDPISEHNRLYWYRQTLGQGPEFLTYFQNEAQLEKSRLLSDRFSAERPKGSFSTLEIQRTEQGDSAMYLCASSTRAGVDEQYFGPGTRLTVT.

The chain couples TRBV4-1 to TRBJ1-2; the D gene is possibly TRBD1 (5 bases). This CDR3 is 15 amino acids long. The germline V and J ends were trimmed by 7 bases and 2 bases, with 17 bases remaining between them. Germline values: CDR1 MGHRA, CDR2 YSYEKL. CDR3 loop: CASTPTPGINYGYTF. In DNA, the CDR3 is TGCGCCAGCACCCCTACCCCAGGGATCAACTATGGCTACACCTTC.

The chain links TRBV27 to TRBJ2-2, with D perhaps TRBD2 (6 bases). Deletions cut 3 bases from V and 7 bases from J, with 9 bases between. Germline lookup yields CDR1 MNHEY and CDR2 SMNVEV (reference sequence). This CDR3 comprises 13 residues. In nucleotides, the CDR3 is TGTGCCAGCAGTTTCGGGGGAGGCGGGGAGCTGTTTTTT. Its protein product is CASSFGGGGELFF.

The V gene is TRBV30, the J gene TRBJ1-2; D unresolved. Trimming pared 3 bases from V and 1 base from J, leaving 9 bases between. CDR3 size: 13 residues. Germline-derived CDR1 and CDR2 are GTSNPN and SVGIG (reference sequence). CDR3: CAWRVEVNYGYTF. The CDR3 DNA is TGTGCCTGGAGGGTAGAGGTTAACTATGGCTACACCTTC.

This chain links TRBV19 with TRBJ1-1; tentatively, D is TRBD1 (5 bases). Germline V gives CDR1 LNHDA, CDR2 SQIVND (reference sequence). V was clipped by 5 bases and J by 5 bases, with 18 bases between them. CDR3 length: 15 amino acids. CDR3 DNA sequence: TGTGCCAGTAGTCTGGCGGGCAGGGTCGGGACTGAAGCTTTCTTT. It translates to CASSLAGRVGTEAFF.

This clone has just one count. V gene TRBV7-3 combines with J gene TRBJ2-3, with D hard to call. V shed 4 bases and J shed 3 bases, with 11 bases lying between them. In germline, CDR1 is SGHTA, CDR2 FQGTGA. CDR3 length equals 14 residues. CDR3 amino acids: CASSSLGTTDTQYF. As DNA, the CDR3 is TGTGCCAGCAGCTCCCTGGGCACGACAGATACGCAGTATTTT.

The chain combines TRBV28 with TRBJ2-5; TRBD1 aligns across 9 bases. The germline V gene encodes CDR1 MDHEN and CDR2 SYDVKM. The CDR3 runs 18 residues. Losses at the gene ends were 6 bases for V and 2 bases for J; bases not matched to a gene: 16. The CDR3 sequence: CASSPDGTGIREQETQYF. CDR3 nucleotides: TGTGCCAGCAGCCCTGACGGGACAGGGATTAGGGAACAAGAGACCCAGTACTTC.

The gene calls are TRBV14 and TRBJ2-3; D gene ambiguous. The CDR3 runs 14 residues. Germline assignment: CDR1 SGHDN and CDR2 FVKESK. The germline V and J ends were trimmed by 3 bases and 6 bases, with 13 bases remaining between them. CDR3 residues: CASSHPPFFDTQYF. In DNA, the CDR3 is TGTGCCAGCAGCCACCCCCCTTTTTTTGATACGCAGTATTTT.

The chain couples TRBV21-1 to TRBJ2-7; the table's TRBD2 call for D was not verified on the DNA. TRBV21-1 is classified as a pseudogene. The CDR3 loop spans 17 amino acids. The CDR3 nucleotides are TGTGCCAGCAGCAAAGCGCGAGGGACTAGCGGGGGGTACGAGCAGTACGTC. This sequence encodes CASSKARGTSGGYEQYV.

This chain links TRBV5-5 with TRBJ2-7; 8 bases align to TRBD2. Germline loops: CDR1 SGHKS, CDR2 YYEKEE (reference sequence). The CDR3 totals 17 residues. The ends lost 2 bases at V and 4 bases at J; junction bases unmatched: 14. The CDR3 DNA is TGTGCCAGCAGCTTAGCGGGAAGCGGGAGTCTTAGTTACGAGCAGTACTTC. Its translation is CASSLAGSGSLSYEQYF.

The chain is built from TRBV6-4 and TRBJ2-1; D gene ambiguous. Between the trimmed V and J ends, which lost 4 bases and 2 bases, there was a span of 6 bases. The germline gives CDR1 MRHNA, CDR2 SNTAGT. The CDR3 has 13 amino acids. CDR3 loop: CASSAWAYNEQFF. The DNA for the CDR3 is TGTGCCAGCAGTGCATGGGCCTACAATGAGCAGTTCTTC.